This TCR beta chain emerged from a study of T cell changes during pregnancy in multiple sclerosis. Profiling relied on immunoSEQ multiplex PCR, and the TCRdb table lists in-frame clones only, not all of them. Among 80,000 to 100,000 clones listed, roughly 92% were seen once. CDR1 MDHEN and CDR2 SYDVKM come from the germline V gene. V shed 3 bases and J 0 bases; nucleotides not matched to a gene: 0. This CDR3 is built from 15 residues. The sequence derives from a female donor with multiple sclerosis, enrolled in a pregnancy study. The sequencing used peripheral blood, collected after pregnancy. The rearrangement uses TRBV28 and TRBJ2-2; 8 nucleotides align to TRBD2. CDR3 in amino acids: CASSFGGANTGELFF. DNA of the CDR3: TGTGCCAGCAGTTTCGGGGGGGCGAACACCGGGGAGCTGTTTTTT. Combining the CDR3 with reference TRBV28 and TRBJ2-2 gives the whole variable domain DVKVTQSSRYLVKRTGEKVFLECVQDMDHENMFWYRQDPGLGLRLIYFSYDVKMKEKGDIPEGYSVSREKKERFSLILESASTNQTSMYLCASSFGGANTGELFFGEGSRLTVL.